These 10 T cell receptor beta chains were all obtained from the same sample, sequenced in a study of a mutant IDH1 vaccine in newly diagnosed glioma. This sample's time point: week 11, during vaccination. Every single dose of the vaccine, 300 ug of mutant IDH1 20-mer peptide, came with topical imiquimod. Repertoires were generated with immunoSEQ multiplex PCR, while TCRdb's copy carries only in-frame clones and drops some. Among around 66,000 clones listed, 75% to 90% were seen once. No antigen is known for these receptors. Sequenced here: PBMCs, sampled from a glioma patient whose treatment included an IDH1 peptide vaccine. These receptors were obtained from a man aged 50 to 59 with glioma.

V usage is TRBV11-2 and J usage is TRBJ1-1; TRBD1 matches at 7 bases. J lost 5 bases, V lost 4 bases, and 7 bases had no gene match. There are 14 residues in the CDR3. Germline CDR1 SGHAT, CDR2 FQNNGV. The CDR3 DNA follows: TGTGCCAGCAGCTACAGGGGCGGGGTGACTGAAGCTTTCTTT. Translation gives CASSYRGGVTEAFF.

V is TRBV27 and J is TRBJ2-7; 10 nucleotides match TRBD1. The CDR3 runs 13 residues. Trimming took 5 bases from V and 6 from J; bases not matched to a gene: 4. Germline V gene lookup returns CDR1 MNHEY and CDR2 SMNVEV (reference sequence). This CDR3 reads CASSDRGLGEQYF. CDR3 DNA: TGTGCCAGCAGTGACAGGGGGCTAGGCGAGCAGTACTTC.

This clone was recorded once. V usage is TRBV11-2 and J usage is TRBJ2-7; 13 nucleotides agree with TRBD2. From germline, CDR1 is SGHAT and CDR2 FQNNGV. The CDR3 spans 17 residues. V shed 5 bases, J shed 5 bases, and the junction held 12 bases outside the gene matches. This chain's CDR3 is CASSAKLTSGRSHEQYF. In DNA form, the CDR3 reads TGTGCCAGCAGCGCGAAACTGACTAGCGGGAGGTCCCACGAGCAGTACTTC. Filled out from reference TRBV11-2 and TRBJ2-7, the complete variable domain reads EAGVAQSPRYKIIEKRQSVAFWCNPISGHATLYWYQQILGQGPKLLIQFQNNGVVDDSQLPKDRFSAERLKGVDSTLKIQPAKLEDSAVYLCASSAKLTSGRSHEQYFGPGTRLTVT.

This chain links TRBV19 with TRBJ2-5; possible D gene TRBD2, 5 bases. V was trimmed by 3 bases and J by 0 bases, leaving 17 bases between them. CDR3 length: 17 amino acids. Looked up from germline, CDR1 is LNHDA and CDR2 is SQIVND (reference sequence). DNA for the CDR3: TGTGCCAGTAGTATGGTTTTTTCTGCGGGTAACCAAGAGACCCAGTACTTC. This translates into CASSMVFSAGNQETQYF.

This chain links TRBV13 with TRBJ2-5; 7 positions agree with TRBD2. CDR3 size: 18 residues. Germline V gene data show CDR1 as PRHDT and CDR2 as FYEKMQ (reference sequence). The trim removed 2 bases at V and 5 bases at J, leaving 17 bases unmatched. The CDR3 DNA reads TGTGCCAGCAGCTTAAGGAGATCCAGCGGGGACTTGCGGGAGACCCAGTACTTC. This gives the protein CASSLRRSSGDLRETQYF.

This chain connects TRBV7-9 to TRBJ2-1, with D uncertain. With 1 base removed from V and 3 bases from J, the gap between germline ends came to 4 bases. CDR1 and CDR2 (germline): SEHNR, FQNEAQ (reference sequence). CDR3 length equals 13 residues. CDR3 sequence (DNA): TGTGCCAGCAGCTTAGGGATCTACAATGAGCAGTTCTTC. As protein: CASSLGIYNEQFF.

The V and J genes are TRBV28 and TRBJ1-1; tentative D call: TRBD1 (6 bases). V was cut by 11 bases and J by 6 bases, with 19 bases left in between. CDR3 size: 13 residues. Germline V gene data show CDR1 as MDHEN and CDR2 as SYDVKM. The CDR3 DNA is TGTGCCTCTCTTCTGAGGGGGAGCTCTGAAGCTTTCTTT. Amino acids: CASLLRGSSEAFF.

This sequence joins TRBV11-1 and TRBJ2-1; perhaps D is TRBD1 or TRBD2 (6 bases each). The CDR3 has 15 residues. Germline assignment: CDR1 SGHAT and CDR2 FQDESV (reference sequence). Trimming took off 1 base at V and 6 bases at J, with 13 bases between the two ends. The CDR3 sequence is CASSLVGGAGNEQFF. The CDR3 DNA reads TGTGCCAGCAGCTTAGTGGGGGGCGCCGGCAATGAGCAGTTCTTC.

This chain's CDR3 is CASSPGTVNNEQFF. In DNA form, the CDR3 reads TGTGCCAGCAGCCCCGGGACAGTTAACAATGAGCAGTTCTTC. The chain carries TRBV5-6 and TRBJ2-1; 7 nucleotides line up with TRBD1. The CDR3 sequence is 14 residues long. The germline V gene encodes CDR1 SGHDT and CDR2 YYEEEE. Unmatched junction bases numbered 6, after V lost 4 bases and J lost 5 bases.

CDR3 DNA: TGTGCCAGCAGTGACAAGCCTTACGCTGAAAAACTGTTTTTT. Amino acids: CASSDKPYAEKLFF. The gene calls are TRBV2 and TRBJ1-4; the D is unclear. Trimming removed 3 bases at V and 7 bases at J, with 12 bases between. CDR1 is SNHLY, CDR2 FYNNEI, per germline. The CDR3 length is 14 residues.